At least ten counts were recorded for the clone carrying this T cell receptor (beta chain). This entry belongs to a study of T cell responses to AZD1222 COVID-19 vaccine. J was trimmed by 3 bases and V by 4 bases; bases with no gene match: 8. Germline V CDR1 and CDR2: SGHRS, YFSETQ. The CDR3 has 16 amino acids. Sequencing was performed with immunoSEQ multiplex PCR; in TCRdb, only in-frame clones are kept and a portion is missing. The top ten clones hold roughly a tenth of a sample with just over 150,000 clones, about 87% of them seen once. The starting material was peripheral blood, obtained 28 days after the second AZD1222 dose. The chain uses TRBV5-1 and TRBJ1-4; TRBD1 agrees at 8 bases. The sequence came from an adult who received the AZD1222 COVID-19 vaccine. The CDR3 DNA follows: TGCGCCAGCAGCCCCTCACCGGGACAGGCTAATGAAAAACTGTTTTTT. This translates into CASSPSPGQANEKLFF.